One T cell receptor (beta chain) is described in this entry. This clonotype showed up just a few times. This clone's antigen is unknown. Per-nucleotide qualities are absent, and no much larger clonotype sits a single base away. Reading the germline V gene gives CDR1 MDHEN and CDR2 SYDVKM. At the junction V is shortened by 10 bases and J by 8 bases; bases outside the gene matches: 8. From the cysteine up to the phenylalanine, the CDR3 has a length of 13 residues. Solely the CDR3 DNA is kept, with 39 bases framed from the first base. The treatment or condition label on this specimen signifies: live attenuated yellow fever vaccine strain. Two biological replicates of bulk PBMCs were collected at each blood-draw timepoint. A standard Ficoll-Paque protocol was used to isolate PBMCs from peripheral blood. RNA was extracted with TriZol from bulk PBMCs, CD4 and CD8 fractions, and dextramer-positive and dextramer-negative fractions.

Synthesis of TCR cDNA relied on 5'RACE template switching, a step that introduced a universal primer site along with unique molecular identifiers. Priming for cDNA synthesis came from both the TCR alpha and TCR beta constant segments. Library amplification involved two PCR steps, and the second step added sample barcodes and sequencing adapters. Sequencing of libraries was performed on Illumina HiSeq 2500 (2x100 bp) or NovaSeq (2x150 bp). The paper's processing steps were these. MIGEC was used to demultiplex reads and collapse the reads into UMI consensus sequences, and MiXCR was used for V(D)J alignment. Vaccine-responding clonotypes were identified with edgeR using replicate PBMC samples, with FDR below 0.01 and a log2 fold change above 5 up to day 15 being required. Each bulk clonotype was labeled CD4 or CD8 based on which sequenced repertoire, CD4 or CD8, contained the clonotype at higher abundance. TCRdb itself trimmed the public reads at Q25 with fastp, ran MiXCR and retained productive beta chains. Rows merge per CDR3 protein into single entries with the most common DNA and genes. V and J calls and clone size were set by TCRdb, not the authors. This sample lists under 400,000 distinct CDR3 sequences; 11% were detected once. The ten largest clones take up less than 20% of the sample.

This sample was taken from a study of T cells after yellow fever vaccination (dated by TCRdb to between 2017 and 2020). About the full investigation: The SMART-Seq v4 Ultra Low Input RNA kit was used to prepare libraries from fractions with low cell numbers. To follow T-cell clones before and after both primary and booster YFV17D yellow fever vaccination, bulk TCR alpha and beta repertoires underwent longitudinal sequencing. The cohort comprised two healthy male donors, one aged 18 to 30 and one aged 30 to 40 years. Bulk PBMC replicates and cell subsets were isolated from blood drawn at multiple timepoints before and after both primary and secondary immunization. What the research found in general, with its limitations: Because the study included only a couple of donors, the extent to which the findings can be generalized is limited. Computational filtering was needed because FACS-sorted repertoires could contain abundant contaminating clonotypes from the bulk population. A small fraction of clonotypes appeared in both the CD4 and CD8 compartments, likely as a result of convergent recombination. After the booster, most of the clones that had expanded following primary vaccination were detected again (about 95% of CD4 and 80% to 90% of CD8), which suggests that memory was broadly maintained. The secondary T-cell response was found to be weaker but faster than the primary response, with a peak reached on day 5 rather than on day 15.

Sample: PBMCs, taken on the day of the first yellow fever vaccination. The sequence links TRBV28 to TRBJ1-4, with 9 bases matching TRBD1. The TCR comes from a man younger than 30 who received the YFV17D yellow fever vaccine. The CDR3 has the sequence CAINRGQGEKLFF. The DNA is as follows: TGTGCCATCAACAGGGGGCAAGGCGAAAAACTGTTTTTT.